The TCR beta chain described here comes from a study of post-analysis software for immune sequencing data (dated by TCRdb to about 2015). Background on the whole study: Disease courses on record covered relapsing-remitting, secondary progressive and progressive-relapsing multiple sclerosis, though some patients had no subtype annotation. A subset of samples was prepared in parallel using single-end sample barcoding, then pooled and co-amplified after Illumina adapter ligation. The patient repertoires were set against approximately 10 previously published healthy control repertoires from donors whose ages ranged from roughly 6 to 27 years. On the study overall, not on this receptor specifically: Significantly higher frequencies in patients than in controls were found for several TRBV segments, including TRBV5-6, TRBV5-1 and TRBV20-1. Normalized Chao1 diversity was significantly lower in multiple sclerosis patients than controls, suggesting substantial peripheral T-cell clonal expansion. Direct clustering with F measure revealed strong co-clustering of samples prepared in the same batch, which led to a batch-effect correction. The control group was slightly older than the multiple sclerosis patient group.

A remark on this clonotype: Its antigen remains undetermined. No clone much larger than this one lies a single base away; base qualities are absent.

To demonstrate the VDJtools post-analysis software, TCR beta repertoires were profiled from the peripheral blood of more than 10 young patients with multiple sclerosis. Multiple sclerosis patients were children and adolescents aged roughly 6 to 17 years. Inclusive of the bounding cysteine and phenylalanine, the CDR3 is 14 residues long. Only the CDR3 DNA is retained, 42 bases long and in frame from the first base. At the junction V is shortened by 6 bases and J by 1 base, with 15 bases in between. Sequences DFQATT (CDR1) and SNEGSKA (CDR2) are obtained from the germline V gene (reference sequence). Library prep was done by PCR. Instrument on record: Illumina HiSeq 2500. Unique molecular identifiers were incorporated into TCR beta cDNA libraries to reduce PCR and sequencing biases. Per 1 to 10 million input T cells, roughly 0.5 million cDNA molecules were obtained, such that each molecule approximated one T cell. The patient libraries were prepared and sequenced using the same protocol as the earlier healthy control dataset. Within a given batch, samples were prepared together, multiplexed and sequenced on the same HiSeq lane. The study's own analysis went as follows. MIGEC was used to process the raw barcoded reads, and molecular identifier groups with only a single read were discarded before consensus assembly and CDR3 extraction. VDJtools was used for post-analysis of the clonotype tables, with diversity normalized by down-sampling every dataset to the smallest sample size. To correct batch-related cross-sample contamination, repertoire overlap clustering matched CDR3 amino acid sequences but not nucleotide sequences. Through fastp at Q25 and MiXCR, TCRdb rebuilt clones from the public reads, retaining in-frame beta chains. Duplicate CDR3 protein sequences are folded into a single record with the most common DNA and genes. These V and J calls rely on TCRdb rather than the paper's analysis. Across this sample there are 450,000 to 700,000 distinct CDR3 sequences, with about 40% seen only once. Together, the top ten hold around 1.7% of the sample.

The V gene is TRBV20-1 and the J gene is TRBJ1-2; the D gene cannot be resolved reliably. The sample was blood. This TCR was recovered from a girl under 18 with multiple sclerosis. The DNA is TGCAGTGCGACGCCCTATAGGAGTAACTATGGCTACACCTTC. The translation is CSATPYRSNYGYTF.